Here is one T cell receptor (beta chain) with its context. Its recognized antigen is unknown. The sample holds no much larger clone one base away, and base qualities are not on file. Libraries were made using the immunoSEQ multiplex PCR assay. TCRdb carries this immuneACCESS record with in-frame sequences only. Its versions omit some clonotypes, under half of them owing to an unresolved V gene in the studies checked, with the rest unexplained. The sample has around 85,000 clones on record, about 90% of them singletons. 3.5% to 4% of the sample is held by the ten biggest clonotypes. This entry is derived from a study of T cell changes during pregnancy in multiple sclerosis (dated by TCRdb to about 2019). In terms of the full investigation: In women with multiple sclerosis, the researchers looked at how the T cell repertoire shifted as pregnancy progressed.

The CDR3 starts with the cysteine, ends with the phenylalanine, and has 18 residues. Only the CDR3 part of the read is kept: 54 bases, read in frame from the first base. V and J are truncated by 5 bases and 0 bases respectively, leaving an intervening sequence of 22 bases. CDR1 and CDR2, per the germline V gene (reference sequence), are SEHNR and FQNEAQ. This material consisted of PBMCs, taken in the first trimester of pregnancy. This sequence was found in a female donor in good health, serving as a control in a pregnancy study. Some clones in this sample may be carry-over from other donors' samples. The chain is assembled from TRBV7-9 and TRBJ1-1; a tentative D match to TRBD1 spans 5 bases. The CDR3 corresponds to CASSLPAGRVAMNTEAFF. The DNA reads TGTGCCAGCAGCCTACCTGCGGGGCGCGTCGCTATGAACACTGAAGCTTTCTTT. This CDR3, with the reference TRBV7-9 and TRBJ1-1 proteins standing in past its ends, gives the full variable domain DTGVSQNPRHKITKRGQNVTFRCDPISEHNRLYWYRQTLGQGPEFLTYFQNEAQLEKSRLLSDRFSAERPKGSFSTLEIQRTEQGDSAMYLCASSLPAGRVAMNTEAFFGQGTRLTVV.